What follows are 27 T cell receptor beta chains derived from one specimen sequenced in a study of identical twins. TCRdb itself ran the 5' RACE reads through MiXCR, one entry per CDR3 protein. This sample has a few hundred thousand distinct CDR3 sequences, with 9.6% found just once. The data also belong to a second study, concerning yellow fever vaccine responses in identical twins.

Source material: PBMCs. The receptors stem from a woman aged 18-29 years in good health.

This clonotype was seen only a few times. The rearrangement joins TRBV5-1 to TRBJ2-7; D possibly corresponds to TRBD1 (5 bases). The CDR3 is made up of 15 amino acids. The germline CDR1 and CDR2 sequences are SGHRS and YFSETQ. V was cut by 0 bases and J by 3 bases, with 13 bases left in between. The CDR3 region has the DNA TGCGCCAGCAGCTTGGAAACAGGCGTTCACTACGAGCAGTACTTC. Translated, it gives CASSLETGVHYEQYF.

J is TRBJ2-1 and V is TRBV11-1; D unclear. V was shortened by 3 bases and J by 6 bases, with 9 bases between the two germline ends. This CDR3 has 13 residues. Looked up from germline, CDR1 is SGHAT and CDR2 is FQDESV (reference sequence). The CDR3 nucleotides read TGTGCCAGCAGCTTTGAACTGAGCAATGAGCAGTTCTTC. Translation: CASSFELSNEQFF.

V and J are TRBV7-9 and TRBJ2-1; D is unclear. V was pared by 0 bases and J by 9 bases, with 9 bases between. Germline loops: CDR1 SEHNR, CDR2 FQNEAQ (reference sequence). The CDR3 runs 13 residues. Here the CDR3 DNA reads TGTGCCAGCAGCTTAGCGATGGGCATTGAGCAGTTCTTC. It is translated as CASSLAMGIEQFF.

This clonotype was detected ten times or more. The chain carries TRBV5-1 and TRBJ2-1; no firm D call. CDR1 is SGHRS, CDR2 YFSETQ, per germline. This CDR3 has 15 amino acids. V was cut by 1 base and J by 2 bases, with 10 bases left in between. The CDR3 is CASSLLRPAYNEQFF. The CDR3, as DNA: TGCGCCAGCAGCTTGCTGCGCCCGGCCTACAATGAGCAGTTCTTC.

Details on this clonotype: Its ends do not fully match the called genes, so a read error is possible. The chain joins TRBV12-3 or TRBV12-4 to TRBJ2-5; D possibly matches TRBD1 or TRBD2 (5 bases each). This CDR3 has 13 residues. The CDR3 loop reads CASSHGTPETLYF. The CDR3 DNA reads TGTGCCAGCAGCCATGGGACCCCCGAGACCCTGTACTTC.

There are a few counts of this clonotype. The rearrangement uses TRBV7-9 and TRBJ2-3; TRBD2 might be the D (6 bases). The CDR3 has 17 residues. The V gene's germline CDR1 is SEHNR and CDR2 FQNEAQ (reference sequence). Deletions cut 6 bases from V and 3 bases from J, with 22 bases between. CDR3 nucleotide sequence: TGTGCCAGCAGTCCTAGGGATAGCGGAAGAGGTACAGATACGCAGTATTTT. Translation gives CASSPRDSGRGTDTQYF.

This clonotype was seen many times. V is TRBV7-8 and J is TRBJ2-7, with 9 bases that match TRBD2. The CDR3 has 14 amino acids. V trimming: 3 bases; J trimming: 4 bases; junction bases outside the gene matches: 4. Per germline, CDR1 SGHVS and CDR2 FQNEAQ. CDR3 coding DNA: TGTGCCAGCAGCTTCAGACTAGCGGAATACGAGCAGTACTTC. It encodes CASSFRLAEYEQYF.

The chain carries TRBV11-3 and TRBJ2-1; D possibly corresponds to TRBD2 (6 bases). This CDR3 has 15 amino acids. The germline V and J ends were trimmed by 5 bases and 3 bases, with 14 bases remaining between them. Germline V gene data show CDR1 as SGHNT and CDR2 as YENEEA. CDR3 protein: CASSPKGTGYNEQFF. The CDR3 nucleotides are TGTGCCAGCAGCCCCAAGGGGACTGGCTACAATGAGCAGTTCTTC.

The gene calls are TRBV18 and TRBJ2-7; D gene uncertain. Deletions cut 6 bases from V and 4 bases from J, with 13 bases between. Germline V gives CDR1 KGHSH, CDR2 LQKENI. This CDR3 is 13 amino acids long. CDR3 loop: CASSDQERYEQYF. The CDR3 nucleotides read TGTGCCAGCTCCGACCAAGAAAGGTACGAGCAGTACTTC.

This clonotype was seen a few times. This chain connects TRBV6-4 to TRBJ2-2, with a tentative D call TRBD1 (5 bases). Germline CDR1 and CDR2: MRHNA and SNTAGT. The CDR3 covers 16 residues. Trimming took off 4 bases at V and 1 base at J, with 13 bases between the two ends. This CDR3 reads CASSVVWQGNTGELFF. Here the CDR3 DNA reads TGTGCCAGCAGTGTCGTTTGGCAGGGGAACACCGGGGAGCTGTTTTTT.

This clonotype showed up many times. As DNA, the CDR3 is TGTGCCAGCAGACTATTGGACAGGTCAGAGACCCAGTACTTC. Its translation: CASRLLDRSETQYF. The chain recombines TRBV27 with TRBJ2-5, with 7 bases aligning to TRBD1. Trimming at V came to 6 bases and at J to 4 bases, leaving 8 bases not matched to a gene. The germline V gene encodes CDR1 MNHEY and CDR2 SMNVEV (reference sequence). CDR3 length equals 14 residues.

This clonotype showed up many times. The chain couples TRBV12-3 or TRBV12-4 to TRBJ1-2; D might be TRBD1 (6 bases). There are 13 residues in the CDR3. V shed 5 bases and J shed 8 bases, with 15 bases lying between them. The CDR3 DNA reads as TGTGCCAGCAGTGACGGGGGGGCTGAAGGCTACACCTTC. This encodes CASSDGGAEGYTF.

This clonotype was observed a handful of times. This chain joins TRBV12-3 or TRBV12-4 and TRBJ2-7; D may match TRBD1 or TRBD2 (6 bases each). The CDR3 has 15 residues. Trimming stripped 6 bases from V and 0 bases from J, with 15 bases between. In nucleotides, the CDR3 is TGTGCCAGCAGAAATTCGGGGGCTAACTCCTACGAGCAGTACTTC. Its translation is CASRNSGANSYEQYF.

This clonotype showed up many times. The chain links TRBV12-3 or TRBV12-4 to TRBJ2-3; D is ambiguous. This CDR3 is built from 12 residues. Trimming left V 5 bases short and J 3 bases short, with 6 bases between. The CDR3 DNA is TGTGCCAGCAGTGTCCGGACAGATACGCAGTATTTT. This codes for CASSVRTDTQYF.

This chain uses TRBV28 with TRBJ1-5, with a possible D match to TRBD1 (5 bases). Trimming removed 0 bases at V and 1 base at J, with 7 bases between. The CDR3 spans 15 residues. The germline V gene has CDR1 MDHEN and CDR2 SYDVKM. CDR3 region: CASSLWQGSNQPQHF. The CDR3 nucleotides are TGTGCCAGCAGTTTATGGCAGGGCAGCAATCAGCCCCAGCATTTT.

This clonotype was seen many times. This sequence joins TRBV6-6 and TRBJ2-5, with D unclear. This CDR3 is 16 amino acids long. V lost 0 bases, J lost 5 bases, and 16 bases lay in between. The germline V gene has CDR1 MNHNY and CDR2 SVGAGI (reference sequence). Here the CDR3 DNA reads TGTGCCAGCAGTTACTCGAGACCGGAACATCCGGAGACCCAGTACTTC. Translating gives CASSYSRPEHPETQYF.

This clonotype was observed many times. The CDR3 DNA is TGTGCCAGCAGTTTATTTGGGACGGCCCGCTCAACCTACAATGAGCAGTTCTTC. This translates into CASSLFGTARSTYNEQFF. V usage is TRBV27 and J usage is TRBJ2-1; D possibly matches TRBD1 or TRBD2 (5 bases each). V shed 1 base and J shed 2 bases, with 18 bases lying between them. Looked up from germline, CDR1 is MNHEY and CDR2 is SMNVEV (reference sequence). The length of the CDR3 is 18 residues.

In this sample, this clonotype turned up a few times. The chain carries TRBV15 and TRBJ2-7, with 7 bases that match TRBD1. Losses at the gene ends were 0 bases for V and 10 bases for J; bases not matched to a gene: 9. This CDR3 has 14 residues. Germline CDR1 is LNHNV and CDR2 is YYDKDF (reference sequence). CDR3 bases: TGTGCCACCAGCAGAGATAGACAGGGTGGGTTCCAGTACTTC. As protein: CATSRDRQGGFQYF. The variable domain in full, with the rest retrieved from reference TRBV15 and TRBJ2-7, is DAMVIQNPRYQVTQFGKPVTLSCSQTLNHNVMYWYQQKSSQAPKLLFHYYDKDFNNEADTPDNFQSRRPNTSFCFLDIRSPGLGDTAMYLCATSRDRQGGFQYFGPGTRLTVT.

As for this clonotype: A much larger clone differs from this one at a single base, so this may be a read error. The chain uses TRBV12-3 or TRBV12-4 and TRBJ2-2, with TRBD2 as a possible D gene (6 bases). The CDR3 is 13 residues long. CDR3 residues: CASSNQNTGGLFF. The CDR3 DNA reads TGTGCCAGCTCAAACCAGAACACCGGGGGGCTGTTTTTT.

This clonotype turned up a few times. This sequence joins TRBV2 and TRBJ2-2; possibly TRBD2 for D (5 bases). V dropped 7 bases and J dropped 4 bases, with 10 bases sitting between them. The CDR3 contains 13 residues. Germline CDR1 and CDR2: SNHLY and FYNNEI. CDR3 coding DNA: TGTGCCAGCACCGGGATTTCCACCGGGGAGCTGTTTTTT. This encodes CASTGISTGELFF. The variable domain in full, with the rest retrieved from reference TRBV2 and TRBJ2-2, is EPEVTQTPSHQVTQMGQEVILRCVPISNHLYFYWYRQILGQKVEFLVSFYNNEISEKSEIFDDQFSVERPDGSNFTLKIRSTKLEDSAMYFCASTGISTGELFFGEGSRLTVL.

The DNA for the CDR3 is TGCAGCGTTGGAGGGGGCCTTCACGAGCAGTACTTC. As protein: CSVGGGLHEQYF. This rearrangement joins TRBV29-1 to TRBJ2-7; 7 bases map to TRBD1. Per the germline V gene, CDR1 is SQVTM and CDR2 is ANQGSEA. J was trimmed by 5 bases and V by 4 bases; bases with no gene match: 5. The CDR3 runs to 12 residues.

As DNA, the CDR3 is TGCGCCAGCAGCTTCTGGACAGACCCCAACTACGAGCAGTACTTC. This translates into CASSFWTDPNYEQYF. J is TRBJ2-7 and V is TRBV5-1, with D perhaps matching TRBD1 (6 bases). CDR3 length: 15 residues. V shed 2 bases and J shed 3 bases, with 15 bases lying between them. CDR1 SGHRS and CDR2 YFSETQ come from the germline V gene.

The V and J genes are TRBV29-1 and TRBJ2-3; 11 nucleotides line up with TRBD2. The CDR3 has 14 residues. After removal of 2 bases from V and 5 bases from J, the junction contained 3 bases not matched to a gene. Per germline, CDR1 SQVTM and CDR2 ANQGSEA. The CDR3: CSVELAGGVDTQYF. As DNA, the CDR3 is TGCAGCGTTGAACTAGCGGGAGGAGTAGATACGCAGTATTTT.

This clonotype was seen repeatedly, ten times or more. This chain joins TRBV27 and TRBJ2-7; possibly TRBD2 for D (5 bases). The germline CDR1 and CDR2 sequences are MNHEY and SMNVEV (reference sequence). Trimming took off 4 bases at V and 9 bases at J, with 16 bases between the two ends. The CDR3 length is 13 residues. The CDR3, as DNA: TGTGCCAGCAGTTCCAACCTCGGGGTTGTGCAGTACTTC. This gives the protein CASSSNLGVVQYF.

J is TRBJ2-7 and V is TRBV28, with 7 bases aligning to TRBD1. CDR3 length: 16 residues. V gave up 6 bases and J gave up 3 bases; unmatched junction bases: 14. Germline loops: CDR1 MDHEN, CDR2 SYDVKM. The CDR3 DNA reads TGTGCCAGCAGGGCGACAGGGAGAAAAAAGGTCTACGAGCAGTACTTC. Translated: CASRATGRKKVYEQYF.

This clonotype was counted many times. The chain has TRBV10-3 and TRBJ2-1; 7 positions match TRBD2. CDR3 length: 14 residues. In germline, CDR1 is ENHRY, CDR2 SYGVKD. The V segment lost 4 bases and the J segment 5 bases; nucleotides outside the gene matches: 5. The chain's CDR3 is CAISAGLRDNEQFF. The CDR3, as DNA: TGTGCCATCAGTGCGGGACTAAGGGACAATGAGCAGTTCTTC.

DNA for the CDR3: TGTGCCAGCAGTGGGACTAGTAGCACCGGGGAGCTGTTTTTT. Translating it yields CASSGTSSTGELFF. The chain is built from TRBV7-9 and TRBJ2-2, with 8 bases aligning to TRBD2. The CDR3 extends over 14 amino acids. Germline V gives CDR1 SEHNR, CDR2 FQNEAQ (reference sequence). J was trimmed by 4 bases and V by 6 bases; bases with no gene match: 4.